A single sample is the source of the 13 T cell receptor beta chains below, sequenced in a study of blood T cell repertoires in COVID-19. The protocol was immunoSEQ multiplex PCR, while the TCRdb copy is restricted to in-frame clones and leaves out a portion. The data contain around 100,000 clones, just under 90% of them singletons. Sequencing was carried out using peripheral blood. These receptors came from a human donor in a cohort sampled during active COVID-19.

J is TRBJ1-4 and V is TRBV28; D might be TRBD1 (5 bases). V lost 5 bases and J 8 bases, leaving 21 bases between the germline ends. Germline V gives CDR1 MDHEN, CDR2 SYDVKM. The length of the CDR3 is 16 residues. The CDR3 region is CASSITTGPIGEKLFF. As DNA, the CDR3 is TGTGCCAGCAGTATTACTACAGGCCCCATTGGGGAAAAACTGTTTTTT.

The J gene is TRBJ2-7, the V gene TRBV13, with 7 bases aligning to TRBD2. V gave up 3 bases and J gave up 2 bases; unmatched junction bases: 4. There are 14 residues in the CDR3. Germline V gives CDR1 PRHDT, CDR2 FYEKMQ (reference sequence). The CDR3 bases are TGTGCCAGCAGCTTGGGGCTAGCGGCCTACGAGCAGTACTTC. Protein: CASSLGLAAYEQYF.

This clone was detected once. This sequence joins TRBV11-3 and TRBJ2-1, with D perhaps matching TRBD1 (6 bases). Trimming took off 1 base at V and 8 bases at J, with 9 bases between the two ends. This CDR3 contains 13 residues. Per the germline V gene, CDR1 is SGHNT and CDR2 is YENEEA. The CDR3 spells CASSLGAGDEQFF. The CDR3 bases are TGTGCCAGCAGCTTAGGGGCAGGGGATGAGCAGTTCTTC.

J is TRBJ2-3 and V is TRBV7-6; TRBD2 agrees at 15 bases. This CDR3 spans 16 amino acids. V lost 5 bases and J lost 5; bases outside the gene matches: 5. The germline gives CDR1 SGHVS, CDR2 FNYEAQ. CDR3 in amino acids: CASSTRTSGREDTQYF. Written as DNA, the CDR3 is TGTGCCAGCAGCACTCGGACTAGCGGGAGGGAAGATACGCAGTATTTT.

This clone is a singleton in its sample. The rearrangement joins TRBV28 to TRBJ1-4; D not certain. CDR3 length: 15 residues. Germline lookup yields CDR1 MDHEN and CDR2 SYDVKM. Trimming shortened V by 5 bases and J by 4 bases, and 14 bases separated the two germline ends. The CDR3 reads CASSPSRYLNEKLFF. Written as DNA, the CDR3 is TGTGCCAGCAGTCCCAGTCGATACCTTAATGAAAAACTGTTTTTT.

This chain links TRBV2 with TRBJ1-2; TRBD1 might be the D (5 bases). Trimming removed 3 bases from V and 3 bases from J, with 8 bases in between. The CDR3 is made up of 13 amino acids. Germline V CDR1 and CDR2: SNHLY, FYNNEI. For the CDR3, the DNA is TGTGCCAGCAGTGACAGGGATGACTATGGCTACACCTTC. It codes for CASSDRDDYGYTF. The full variable domain, its missing parts supplied by reference TRBV2 and TRBJ1-2, is EPEVTQTPSHQVTQMGQEVILRCVPISNHLYFYWYRQILGQKVEFLVSFYNNEISEKSEIFDDQFSVERPDGSNFTLKIRSTKLEDSAMYFCASSDRDDYGYTFGSGTRLTVV.

The rearrangement links TRBV18 to TRBJ1-1, with 8 nucleotides matching TRBD1. Germline V gene sequence: CDR1 KGHSH, CDR2 LQKENI. V was pared by 3 bases and J by 1 base, with 4 bases of the junction left unmatched. This CDR3 is 15 amino acids long. The CDR3 reads CASSPLGQGNTEAFF. CDR3 DNA: TGTGCCAGCTCACCCCTAGGACAGGGGAACACTGAAGCTTTCTTT.

This rearrangement joins TRBV7-6 to TRBJ2-7, with TRBD1 identical over 9 bases. The germline gives CDR1 SGHVS, CDR2 FNYEAQ. The V segment lost 0 bases and the J segment 3 bases; nucleotides outside the gene matches: 0. This CDR3 is built from 14 residues. CDR3 in DNA: TGTGCCAGCAGCTTAGCGACAGGGGGCTACGAGCAGTACTTC. Protein sequence: CASSLATGGYEQYF.

This clone has just one count. The chain couples TRBV19 to TRBJ1-1, with D possibly matching TRBD1 (5 bases). The CDR3 loop spans 11 amino acids. The V and J ends lost 6 bases and 5 bases respectively, with 7 bases between them. Germline V gene data show CDR1 as LNHDA and CDR2 as SQIVND (reference sequence). The CDR3 DNA follows: TGTGCCAGTAGAGGGGTAACTGAAGCTTTCTTT. It is translated as CASRGVTEAFF.

This rearrangement joins TRBV19 to TRBJ2-7; 8 bases align to TRBD1. The CDR3 covers 15 residues. V dropped 2 bases and J dropped 1; count of bases not matched to a gene: 4. Germline V gene sequence: CDR1 LNHDA, CDR2 SQIVND (reference sequence). The CDR3 DNA sequence: TGTGCCAGTAGTATACAGGGGGCAAAATCCTACGAGCAGTACTTC. Translated, it gives CASSIQGAKSYEQYF.

V is TRBV7-8 and J is TRBJ1-4, with no clear D. Germline CDR1 and CDR2: SGHVS and FQNEAQ. Deletions cut 6 bases from V and 6 bases from J, with 17 bases between. The CDR3 is 15 amino acids. The CDR3 here is CASSLGRGRDEKLFF. Written as DNA, the CDR3 is TGTGCCAGCAGTCTTGGCCGGGGTCGGGATGAAAAACTGTTTTTT. Together with reference TRBV7-8 and TRBJ1-4, the CDR3 gives the full variable domain: GAGVSQSPRYKVAKRGQDVALRCDPISGHVSLFWYQQALGQGPEFLTYFQNEAQLDKSGLPSDRFFAERPEGSVSTLKIQRTQQEDSAVYLCASSLGRGRDEKLFFGSGTQLSVL.

V and J are TRBV5-1 and TRBJ2-7, with 12 bases fitting TRBD2. Germline CDR1 SGHRS, CDR2 YFSETQ. The CDR3 totals 13 residues. Trimming removed 4 bases from V and 6 bases from J; junction bases left unmatched: 2. The CDR3 loop is CASSGTSGLEQYF. As DNA, the CDR3 is TGCGCCAGCAGCGGGACTAGCGGGCTCGAGCAGTACTTC.

V usage is TRBV6-5 and J usage is TRBJ2-5; 10 bases are a match to TRBD2. The germline gives CDR1 MNHEY, CDR2 SVGAGI. This CDR3 is 15 amino acids long. With 5 bases clipped from V and 8 bases from J, the junction kept 11 bases outside the gene matches. Here the CDR3 DNA reads TGTGCCAGCAGTAACAGCGGGGGGGGAGGCGGAACCCAGTACTTC. Protein: CASSNSGGGGGTQYF.